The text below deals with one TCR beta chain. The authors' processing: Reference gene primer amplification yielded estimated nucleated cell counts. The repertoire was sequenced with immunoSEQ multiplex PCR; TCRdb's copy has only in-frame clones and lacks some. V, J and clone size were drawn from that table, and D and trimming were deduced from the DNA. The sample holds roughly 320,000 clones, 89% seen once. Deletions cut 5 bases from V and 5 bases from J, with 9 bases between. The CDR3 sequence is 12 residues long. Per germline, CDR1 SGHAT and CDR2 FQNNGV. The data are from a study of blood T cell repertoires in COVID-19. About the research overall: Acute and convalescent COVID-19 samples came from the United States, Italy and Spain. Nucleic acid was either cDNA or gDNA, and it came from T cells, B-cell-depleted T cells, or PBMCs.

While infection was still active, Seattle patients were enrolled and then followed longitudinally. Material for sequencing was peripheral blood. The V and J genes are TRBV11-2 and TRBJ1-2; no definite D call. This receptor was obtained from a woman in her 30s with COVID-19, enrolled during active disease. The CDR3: CASSPPSYGYTF. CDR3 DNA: TGTGCCAGCAGCCCCCCCTCTTATGGCTACACCTTC.